This TCR beta chain was profiled in a study of PD-1 blockade in classical Hodgkin lymphoma. Background on the study: Intravenous nivolumab at 3 mg/kg was given to patients every 2 weeks. Study outcomes and limitations: Lower baseline TCR diversity marked trial partial responders and progressors.

With respect to this clone: The antigen remains undetermined.

The CDR3 runs 12 residues. Germline CDR1 and CDR2: SGHTA and FQGNSA. The V gene lost 1 base and the J gene lost 5 bases, with 2 bases spanning the gap. Here immunoSEQ multiplex PCR was the method, and the copy in TCRdb shows in-frame clones only, minus some. This sample yields 20,000 to 30,000 clones, of which approximately 65% are seen a single time; 30% belongs to the top ten. The time point here: cycle 4 day 1 (C4D1), after 6 weeks of nivolumab. Every patient relapsed after autologous stem cell transplantation, and brentuximab vedotin exposure varied. Specimen: peripheral blood mononuclear cells (PBMCs), collected before the fourth cycle of nivolumab. The V call is TRBV7-2, the J call TRBJ2-2; no clear D gene. This TCR was sampled from a human donor with classical Hodgkin lymphoma. The DNA for the CDR3 is TGTGCCAGCAGCTTAGTAACCGGGGAGCTGTTTTTT. Its protein product is CASSLVTGELFF. The whole variable domain, remainder taken from reference TRBV7-2 and TRBJ2-2, is GAGVSQSPSNKVTEKGKDVELRCDPISGHTALYWYRQSLGQGLEFLIYFQGNSAPDKSGLPSDRFSAERTGGSVSTLTIQRTQQEDSAVYLCASSLVTGELFFGEGSRLTVL.